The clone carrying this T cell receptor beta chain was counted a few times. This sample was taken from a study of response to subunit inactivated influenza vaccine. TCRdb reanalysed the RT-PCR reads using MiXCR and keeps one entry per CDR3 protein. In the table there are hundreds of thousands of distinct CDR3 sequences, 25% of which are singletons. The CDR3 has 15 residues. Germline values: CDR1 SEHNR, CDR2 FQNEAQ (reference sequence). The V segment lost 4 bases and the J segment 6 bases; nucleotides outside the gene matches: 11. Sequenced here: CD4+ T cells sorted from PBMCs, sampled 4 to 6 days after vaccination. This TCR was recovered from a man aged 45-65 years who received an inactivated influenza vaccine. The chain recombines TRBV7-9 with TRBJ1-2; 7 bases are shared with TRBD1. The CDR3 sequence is CASSWTGAPRDGYTF. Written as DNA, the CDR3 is TGTGCCAGCAGCTGGACAGGTGCCCCCAGGGATGGCTACACCTTC.